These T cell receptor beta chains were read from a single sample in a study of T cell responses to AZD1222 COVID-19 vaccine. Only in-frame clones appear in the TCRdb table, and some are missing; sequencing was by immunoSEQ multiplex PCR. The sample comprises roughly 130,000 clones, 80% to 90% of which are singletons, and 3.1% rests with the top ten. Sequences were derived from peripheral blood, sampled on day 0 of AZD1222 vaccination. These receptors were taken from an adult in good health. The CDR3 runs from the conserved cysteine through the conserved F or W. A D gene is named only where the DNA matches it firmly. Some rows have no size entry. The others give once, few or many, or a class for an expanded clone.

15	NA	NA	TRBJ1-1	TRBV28	CASHRGGGLGTEAFF	TGTGCCAGCCACCGGGGTGGGGGGCTGGGCACTGAAGCTTTCTTT
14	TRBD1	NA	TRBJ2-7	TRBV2	CASSATGGNYEQYF	TGTGCCAGCAGTGCGACAGGGGGAAACTACGAGCAGTACTTC
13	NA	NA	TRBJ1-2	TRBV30	CAWKSKLHYGYTF	TGTGCCTGGAAGAGTAAACTTCACTATGGCTACACCTTC
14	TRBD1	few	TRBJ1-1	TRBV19	CASSPGTGNTEAFF	TGTGCCAGTAGTCCCGGGACAGGGAACACTGAAGCTTTCTTT
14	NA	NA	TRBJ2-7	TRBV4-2	CASSAGPNSYEQYF	TGTGCCTCCTCTGCAGGGCCTAACTCCTACGAGCAGTACTTC
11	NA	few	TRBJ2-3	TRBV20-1	CSAQSLDTQYF	TGCAGTGCCCAATCCCTGGATACGCAGTATTTT
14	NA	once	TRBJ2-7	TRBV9	CASSVGRPGYEQYF	TGTGCCAGCAGCGTAGGGAGGCCGGGATACGAGCAGTACTTC
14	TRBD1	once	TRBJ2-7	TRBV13	CASSFDRVGYEQYF	TGTGCCAGCAGCTTTGACAGGGTGGGGTACGAGCAGTACTTC
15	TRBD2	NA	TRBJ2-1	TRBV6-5	CASSYSPSGYNEQFF	TGTGCCAGCAGTTACTCGCCTAGCGGATACAATGAGCAGTTCTTC
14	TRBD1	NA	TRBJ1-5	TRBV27	CASRAGTGGQPQHF	TGTGCCAGCAGGGCCGGGACAGGGGGTCAGCCCCAGCATTTT
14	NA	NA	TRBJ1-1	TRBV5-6	CASSLGTVNTEAFF	TGTGCCAGCAGCTTGGGGACAGTGAACACTGAAGCTTTCTTT
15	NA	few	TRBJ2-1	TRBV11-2	CASSFPLGVYNEQFF	TGTGCCAGCAGCTTTCCCCTGGGAGTTTACAATGAGCAGTTCTTC
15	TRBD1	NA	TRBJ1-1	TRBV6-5	CASDRGRGWNTEAFF	TGTGCCAGCGACAGGGGGCGCGGGTGGAACACTGAAGCTTTCTTT
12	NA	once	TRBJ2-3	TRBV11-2	CASSPTTGTQYF	TGTGCCAGCAGCCCCACTACGGGTACGCAGTATTTT
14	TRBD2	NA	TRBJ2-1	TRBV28	CASSTGGFRDEQFF	TGTGCCAGCAGTACGGGGGGTTTCAGGGATGAGCAGTTCTTC
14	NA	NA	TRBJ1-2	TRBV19	CASSMGRQPYGYTF	TGTGCCAGTAGTATGGGGAGACAGCCCTATGGCTACACCTTC
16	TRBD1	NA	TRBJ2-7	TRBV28	CASSSRQGSVVDEQYF	TGTGCCAGCAGTTCCCGACAGGGGTCCGTTGTGGACGAGCAGTACTTC
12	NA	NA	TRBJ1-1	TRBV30	CAWSDFGTEAFF	TGTGCCTGGAGCGACTTTGGGACTGAAGCTTTCTTT
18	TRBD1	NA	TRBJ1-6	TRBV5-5	CASSFIPGTAFYNSPLHF	TGTGCCAGCAGCTTTATACCCGGGACAGCCTTTTATAATTCACCCCTCCACTTT
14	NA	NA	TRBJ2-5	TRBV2	CASNLASSQETQYF	TGTGCCAGCAACTTGGCTAGCAGCCAAGAGACCCAGTACTTC
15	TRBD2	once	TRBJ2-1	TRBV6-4	CASSDTSGGAHEQFF	TGTGCCAGCAGCGACACTAGCGGGGGGGCCCATGAGCAGTTCTTC
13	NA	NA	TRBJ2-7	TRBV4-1	CASSQIQETQQYF	TGCGCCAGCAGCCAAATACAGGAGACACAGCAGTACTTC
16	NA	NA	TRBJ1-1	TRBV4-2	CASSQDSGEGNTEAFF	TGTGCCAGCAGCCAAGATAGTGGGGAGGGGAACACTGAAGCTTTCTTT
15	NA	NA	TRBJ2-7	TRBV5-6	CASSLASEGPHEQYF	TGTGCCAGCAGCTTGGCATCTGAGGGGCCCCACGAGCAGTACTTC
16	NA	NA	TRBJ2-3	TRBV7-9	CASSLEPGSSTDTQYF	TGTGCCAGCAGCTTAGAACCCGGGAGTAGCACAGATACGCAGTATTTT
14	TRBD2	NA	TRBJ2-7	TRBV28	CASSLASGRYEQYF	TGTGCCAGCAGTTTAGCTAGCGGGAGATACGAGCAGTACTTC
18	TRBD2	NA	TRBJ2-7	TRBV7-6	CASSLGVRGLAGVHEQYF	TGTGCCAGCAGCTTAGGGGTTCGGGGACTAGCGGGAGTCCACGAGCAGTACTTC
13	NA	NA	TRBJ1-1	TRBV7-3	CASSFDGNTEAFF	TGTGCCAGCAGCTTTGACGGGAACACTGAAGCTTTCTTT
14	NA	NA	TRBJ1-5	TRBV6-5	CASRATGIDQPQHF	TGTGCCAGCAGGGCCACAGGGATCGATCAGCCCCAGCATTTT
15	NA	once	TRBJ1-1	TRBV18	CASSPFWGGDTEAFF	TGTGCCAGCTCACCATTTTGGGGAGGAGACACTGAAGCTTTCTTT
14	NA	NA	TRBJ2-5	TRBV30	CAWSPRGGSETQYF	TGTGCCTGGAGCCCTAGGGGGGGAAGTGAGACCCAGTACTTC
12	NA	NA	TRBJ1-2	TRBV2	CASSDTVVGYTF	TGTGCCAGCAGTGATACGGTGGTTGGCTACACCTTC
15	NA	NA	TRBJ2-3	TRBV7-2	CASSLRDRRIDTQYF	TGTGCCAGCAGTTTACGGGACCGACGGATAGATACGCAGTATTTT
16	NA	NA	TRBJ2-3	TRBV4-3	CASSQGGRARTDTQYF	TGCGCCAGCAGCCAAGGGGGGCGGGCTCGCACAGATACGCAGTATTTT
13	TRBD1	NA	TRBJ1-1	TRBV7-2	CASSFGSGGLAFF	TGTGCCAGCAGCTTTGGTTCAGGGGGTTTAGCTTTCTTT
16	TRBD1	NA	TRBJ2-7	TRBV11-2	CASSPTGRTGTYEQYF	TGTGCCAGCAGCCCCACTGGGAGGACAGGGACCTACGAGCAGTACTTC
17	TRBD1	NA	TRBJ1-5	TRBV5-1	CASSLRMPDRDYQPQHF	TGCGCCAGCAGCTTGCGCATGCCGGACAGGGACTATCAGCCCCAGCATTTT
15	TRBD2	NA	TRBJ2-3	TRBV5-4	CASSLAGGMGDTQYF	TGTGCCAGCAGCTTGGCGGGAGGGATGGGAGATACGCAGTATTTT
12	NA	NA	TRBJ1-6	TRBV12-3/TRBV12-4	CASSGVGSPLHF	TGTGCCAGCAGCGGCGTAGGATCACCCCTCCACTTT
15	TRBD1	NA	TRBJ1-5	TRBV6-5	CASSYGTGVKQPQHF	TGTGCCAGCAGTTACGGGACAGGGGTAAAACAGCCCCAGCATTTT
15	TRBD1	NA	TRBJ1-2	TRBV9	CASSPRQGATYGYTF	TGTGCCAGCAGCCCACGACAGGGTGCTACCTATGGCTACACCTTC
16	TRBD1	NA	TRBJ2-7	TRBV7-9	CASSLPGDRNGYEQYF	TGTGCCAGCAGCTTACCAGGGGACAGGAATGGTTACGAGCAGTACTTC
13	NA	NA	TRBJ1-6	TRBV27	CASRANRVSPLHF	TGTGCCAGCAGGGCTAACAGGGTTTCACCCCTCCACTTT
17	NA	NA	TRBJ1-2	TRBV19	CASSIGSAGSNTYGYTF	TGTGCCAGTAGTATAGGTTCGGCAGGCTCTAACACCTATGGCTACACCTTC
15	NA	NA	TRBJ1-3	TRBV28	CASSETIVSGNTIYF	TGTGCCAGCAGCGAGACAATCGTCTCTGGAAACACCATATATTTT
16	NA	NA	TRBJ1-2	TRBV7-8	CASSRFAGETNYGYTF	TGTGCCAGCAGCCGCTTCGCAGGGGAAACTAACTATGGCTACACCTTC
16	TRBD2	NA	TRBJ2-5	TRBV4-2	CASSQGIAGQGETQYF	TGTGCCAGCAGCCAAGGTATAGCGGGACAAGGAGAGACCCAGTACTTC
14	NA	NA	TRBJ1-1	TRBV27	CASSFSQMNTEAFF	TGTGCCAGCAGTTTTTCCCAGATGAACACTGAAGCTTTCTTT
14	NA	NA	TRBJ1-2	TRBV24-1	CATSDAGTGNGYTF	TGTGCCACCAGTGACGCAGGGACTGGAAATGGCTACACCTTC
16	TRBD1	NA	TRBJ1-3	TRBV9	CASSPRGAYSGNTIYF	TGTGCCAGCAGCCCCAGGGGGGCATACTCTGGAAACACCATATATTTT
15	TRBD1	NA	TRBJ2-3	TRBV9	CASSVDGTGTDTQYF	TGTGCCAGCAGCGTAGATGGGACAGGCACAGATACGCAGTATTTT
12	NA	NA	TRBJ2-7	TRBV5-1	CASSTTGHEQYF	TGCGCCAGCAGCACAACGGGGCACGAGCAGTACTTC
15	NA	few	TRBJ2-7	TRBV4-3	CASSQGLGETYEQYF	TGCGCCAGCAGCCAGGGTCTGGGAGAGACCTACGAGCAGTACTTC